The sequence of this T cell receptor (beta chain) was determined in a study of T cell clusters in autoimmune cytopenias. Each sample's input was 250 to 300 ng genomic DNA, 38,000 or so genome equivalents. TRB rearrangements were amplified by touch-down multiplex PCR with mixed TRB-A/B primers. TCRdb re-called the multiplex PCR reads; one entry per CDR3 protein, DNA not given. Here the sample table reports around 8,000 distinct CDR3 sequences. This CDR3 is built from 14 residues. Germline lookup yields CDR1 SGHKS and CDR2 YYEKEE (reference sequence). These data were also reused for a study on T cell repertoires in aging, cancer and after chemotherapy.

The TCR was taken from a human donor with an autoimmune cytopenia or autoimmune hepatitis (not recorded which). The sequenced sample consisted of peripheral blood. The chain employs TRBV5-5 and TRBJ1-1; TCRdb gives TRBD1 as the D gene, but with no DNA this cannot be confirmed. CDR3 amino acids: CASSTGTGGTEAFF. Combining the CDR3 with reference TRBV5-5 and TRBJ1-1 gives the whole variable domain DAGVTQSPTHLIKTRGQQVTLRCSPISGHKSVSWYQQVLGQGPQFIFQYYEKEERGRGNFPDRFSARQFPNYSSELNVNALLLGDSALYLCASSTGTGGTEAFFGQGTRLTVV.